This entry concerns a single TCR beta chain. Its specificity is not known. This record comes from a study of response to subunit inactivated influenza vaccine. Overall study findings and caveats: Authors suggested each seasonal influenza vaccination recruits few new T cells.

J was trimmed by 1 base and V by 5 bases; bases with no gene match: 6. This CDR3 contains 14 residues. Germline CDR1 SGHRS, CDR2 YFSETQ. TCRdb called the RT-PCR reads again in MiXCR, with one record for every CDR3 protein. The table includes around 750,000 distinct CDR3 sequences, approximately 21% detected once. The sequence derives from a man in his forties or fifties who received an inactivated influenza vaccine. Sample: PBMCs from blood, taken 4 to 6 days after vaccination. This chain uses TRBV5-1 with TRBJ2-7; 7 positions match TRBD2. The CDR3 bases are TGCGCCAGCAGACATCTGGGGGGGTCCTACGAGCAGTACTTC. Translating gives CASRHLGGSYEQYF.